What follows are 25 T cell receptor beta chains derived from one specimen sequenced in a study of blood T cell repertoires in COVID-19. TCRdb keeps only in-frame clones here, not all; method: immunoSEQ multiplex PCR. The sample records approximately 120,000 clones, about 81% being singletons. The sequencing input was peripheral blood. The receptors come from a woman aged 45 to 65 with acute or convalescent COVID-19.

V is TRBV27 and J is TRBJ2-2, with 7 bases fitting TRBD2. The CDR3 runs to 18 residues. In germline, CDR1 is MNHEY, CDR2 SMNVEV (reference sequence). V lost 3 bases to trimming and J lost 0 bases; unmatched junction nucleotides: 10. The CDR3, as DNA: TGTGCCAGCAGTTTCGTGGGGGGGGGACGCTCGAACACCGGGGAGCTGTTTTTT. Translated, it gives CASSFVGGGRSNTGELFF.

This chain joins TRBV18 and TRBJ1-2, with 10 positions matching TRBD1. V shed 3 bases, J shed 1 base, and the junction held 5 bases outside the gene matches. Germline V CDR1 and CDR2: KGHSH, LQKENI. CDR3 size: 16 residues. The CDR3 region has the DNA TGTGCCAGCTCACCGGGACAGGGGCCGCTTAACTATGGCTACACCTTC. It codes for CASSPGQGPLNYGYTF.

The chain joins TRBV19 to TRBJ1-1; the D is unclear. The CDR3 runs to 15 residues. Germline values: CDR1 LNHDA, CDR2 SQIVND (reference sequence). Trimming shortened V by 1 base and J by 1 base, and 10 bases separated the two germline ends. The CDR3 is CASSIVASPNTEAFF. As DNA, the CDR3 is TGTGCCAGTAGTATAGTAGCGTCTCCGAACACTGAAGCTTTCTTT.

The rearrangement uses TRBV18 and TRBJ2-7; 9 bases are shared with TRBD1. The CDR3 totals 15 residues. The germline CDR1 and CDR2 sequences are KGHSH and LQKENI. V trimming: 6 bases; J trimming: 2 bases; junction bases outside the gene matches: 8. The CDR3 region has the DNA TGTGCCAGCTCCCCCCGGGACAGGGCCCCCTACGAGCAGTACTTC. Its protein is CASSPRDRAPYEQYF.

The CDR3, as DNA: TGTGCCAGCAGCTTAACCTCGGGTGACGGGGAGCTGTTTTTT. Its translation: CASSLTSGDGELFF. The chain joins TRBV7-3 to TRBJ2-2; D remains ambiguous. CDR1 and CDR2 from the germline V gene are SGHTA and FQGTGA. This CDR3 has 14 residues. V was cut by 0 bases and J by 7 bases, with 9 bases left in between. The whole variable domain, filled in from reference TRBV7-3 and TRBJ2-2, reads GAGVSQTPSNKVTEKGKYVELRCDPISGHTALYWYRQSLGQGPEFLIYFQGTGAADDSGLPNDRFFAVRPEGSVSTLKIQRTERGDSAVYLCASSLTSGDGELFFGEGSRLTVL.

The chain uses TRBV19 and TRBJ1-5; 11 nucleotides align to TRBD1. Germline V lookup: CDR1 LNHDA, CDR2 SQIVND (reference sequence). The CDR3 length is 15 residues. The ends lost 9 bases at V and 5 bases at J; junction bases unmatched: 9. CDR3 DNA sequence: TGTGCCAGCCACAAGGACAGGGGGCAGTATCAGCCCCAGCATTTT. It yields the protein CASHKDRGQYQPQHF. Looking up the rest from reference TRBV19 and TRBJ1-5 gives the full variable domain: DGGITQSPKYLFRKEGQNVTLSCEQNLNHDAMYWYRQDPGQGLRLIYYSQIVNDFQKGDIAEGYSVSREKKESFPLTVTSAQKNPTAFYLCASHKDRGQYQPQHFGDGTRLSIL.

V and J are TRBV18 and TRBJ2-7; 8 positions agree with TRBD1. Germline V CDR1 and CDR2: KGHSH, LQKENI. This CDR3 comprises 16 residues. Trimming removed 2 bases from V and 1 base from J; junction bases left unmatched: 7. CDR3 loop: CASSPRTGLMSYEQYF. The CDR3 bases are TGTGCCAGCTCACCAAGGACAGGGCTGATGTCCTACGAGCAGTACTTC.

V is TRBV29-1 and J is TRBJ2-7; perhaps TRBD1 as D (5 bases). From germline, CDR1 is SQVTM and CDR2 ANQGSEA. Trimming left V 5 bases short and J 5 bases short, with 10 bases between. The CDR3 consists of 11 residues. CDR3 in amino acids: CSVSSTDEQYF. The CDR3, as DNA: TGCAGCGTTTCGTCGACAGACGAGCAGTACTTC.

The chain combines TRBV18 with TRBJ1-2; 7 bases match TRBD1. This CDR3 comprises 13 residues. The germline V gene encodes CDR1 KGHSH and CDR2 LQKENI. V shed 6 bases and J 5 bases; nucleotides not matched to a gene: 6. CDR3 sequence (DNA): TGTGCCAGCTCCCTGGGGACAGAGTATGGCTACACCTTC. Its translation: CASSLGTEYGYTF.

CDR3 sequence (DNA): TGTGCCAGTGACAGGGGGTTCTACAATGAGCAGTTCTTC. It yields the protein CASDRGFYNEQFF. The V gene is TRBV27, the J gene TRBJ2-1; 9 nucleotides match TRBD1. The CDR3 loop spans 13 amino acids. Germline V gene lookup returns CDR1 MNHEY and CDR2 SMNVEV (reference sequence). V was clipped by 9 bases and J by 3 bases; unmatched bases: 3.

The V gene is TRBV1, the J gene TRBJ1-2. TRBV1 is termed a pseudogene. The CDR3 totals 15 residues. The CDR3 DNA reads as TGCACCAGCACTATAGCCTCGGGGTTTGGGCATGGCTACACCTTC. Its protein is CTSTIASGFGHGYTF.

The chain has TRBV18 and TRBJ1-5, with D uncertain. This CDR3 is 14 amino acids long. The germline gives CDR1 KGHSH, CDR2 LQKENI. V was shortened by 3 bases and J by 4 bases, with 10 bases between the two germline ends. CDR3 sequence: CASSPAGGNQPQHF. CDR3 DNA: TGTGCCAGCTCACCCGCAGGAGGGAATCAGCCCCAGCATTTT.

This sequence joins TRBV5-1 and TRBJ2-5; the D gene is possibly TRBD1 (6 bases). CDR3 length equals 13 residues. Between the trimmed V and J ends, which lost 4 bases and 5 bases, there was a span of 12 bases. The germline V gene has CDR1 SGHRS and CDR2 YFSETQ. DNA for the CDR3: TGCGCCAGCAGCCCCAGGGGTTGGGAGACCCAGTACTTC. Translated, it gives CASSPRGWETQYF.

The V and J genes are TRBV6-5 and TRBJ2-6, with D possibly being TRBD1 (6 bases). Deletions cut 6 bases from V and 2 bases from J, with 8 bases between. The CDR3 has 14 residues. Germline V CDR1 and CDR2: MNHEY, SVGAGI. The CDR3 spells CASRQGTGANVLTF. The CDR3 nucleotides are TGTGCCAGCAGACAGGGTACTGGGGCCAACGTCCTGACTTTC.

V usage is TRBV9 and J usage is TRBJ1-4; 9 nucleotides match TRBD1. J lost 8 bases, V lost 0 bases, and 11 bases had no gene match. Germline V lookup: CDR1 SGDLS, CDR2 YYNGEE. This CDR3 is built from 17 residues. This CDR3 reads CASSVGGLGQGREKLFF. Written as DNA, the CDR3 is TGTGCCAGCAGCGTAGGGGGCCTGGGACAGGGAAGGGAAAAACTGTTTTTT.

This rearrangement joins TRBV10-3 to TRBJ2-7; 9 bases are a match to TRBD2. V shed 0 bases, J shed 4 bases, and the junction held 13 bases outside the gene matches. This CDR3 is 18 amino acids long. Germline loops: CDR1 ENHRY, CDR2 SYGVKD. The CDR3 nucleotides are TGTGCCATCAGTGAGTCTCACTCCCCCAGCGGGGGGAATTACGAGCAGTACTTC. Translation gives CAISESHSPSGGNYEQYF.

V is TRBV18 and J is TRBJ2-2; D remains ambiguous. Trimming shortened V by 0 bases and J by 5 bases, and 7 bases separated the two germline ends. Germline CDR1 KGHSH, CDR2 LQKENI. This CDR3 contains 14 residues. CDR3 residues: CASSPPGVTGELFF. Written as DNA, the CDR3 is TGTGCCAGCTCACCACCAGGAGTAACCGGGGAGCTGTTTTTT.

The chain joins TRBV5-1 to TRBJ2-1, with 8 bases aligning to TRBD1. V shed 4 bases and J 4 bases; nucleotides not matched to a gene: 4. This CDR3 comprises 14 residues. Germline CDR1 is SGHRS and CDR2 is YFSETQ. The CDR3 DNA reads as TGCGCCAGCAGCCAGGGGGCTGGGTACAATGAGCAGTTCTTC. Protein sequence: CASSQGAGYNEQFF.

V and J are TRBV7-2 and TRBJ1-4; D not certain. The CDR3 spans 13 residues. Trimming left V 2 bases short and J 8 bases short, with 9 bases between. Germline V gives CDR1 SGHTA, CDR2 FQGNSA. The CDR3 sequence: CASSLRGNEKLFF. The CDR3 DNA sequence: TGTGCCAGCAGCTTACGGGGAAACGAAAAACTGTTTTTT. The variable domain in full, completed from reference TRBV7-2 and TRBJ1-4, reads GAGVSQSPSNKVTEKGKDVELRCDPISGHTALYWYRQSLGQGLEFLIYFQGNSAPDKSGLPSDRFSAERTGGSVSTLTIQRTQQEDSAVYLCASSLRGNEKLFFGSGTQLSVL.

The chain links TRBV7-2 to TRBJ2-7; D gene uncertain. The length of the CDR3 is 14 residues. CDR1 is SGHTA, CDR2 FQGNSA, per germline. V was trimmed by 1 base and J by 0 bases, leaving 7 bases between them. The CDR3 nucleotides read TGTGCCAGCAGCTTAGAAAAACACTCCTACGAGCAGTACTTC. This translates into CASSLEKHSYEQYF.

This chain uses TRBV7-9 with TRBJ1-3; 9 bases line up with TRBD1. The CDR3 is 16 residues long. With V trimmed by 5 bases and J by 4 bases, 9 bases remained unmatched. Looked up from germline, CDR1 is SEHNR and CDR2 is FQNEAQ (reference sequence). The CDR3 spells CASSPPGTGFGNTIYF. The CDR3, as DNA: TGTGCCAGCAGCCCCCCTGGGACAGGGTTCGGAAACACCATATATTTT.

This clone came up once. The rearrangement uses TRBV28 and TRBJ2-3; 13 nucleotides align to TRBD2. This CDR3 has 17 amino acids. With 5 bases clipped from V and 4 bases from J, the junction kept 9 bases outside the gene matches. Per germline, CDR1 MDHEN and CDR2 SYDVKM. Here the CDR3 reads CASSALRTSGSADTQYF. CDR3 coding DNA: TGTGCCAGCAGTGCACTTAGGACTAGCGGGAGCGCAGATACGCAGTATTTT.

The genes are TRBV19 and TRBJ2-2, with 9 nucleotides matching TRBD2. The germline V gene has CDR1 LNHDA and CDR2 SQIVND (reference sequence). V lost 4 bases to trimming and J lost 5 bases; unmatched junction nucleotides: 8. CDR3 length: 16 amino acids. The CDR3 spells CASSKIAGDSTGELFF. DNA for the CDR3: TGTGCCAGTAGTAAAATAGCGGGAGATAGTACCGGGGAGCTGTTTTTT.

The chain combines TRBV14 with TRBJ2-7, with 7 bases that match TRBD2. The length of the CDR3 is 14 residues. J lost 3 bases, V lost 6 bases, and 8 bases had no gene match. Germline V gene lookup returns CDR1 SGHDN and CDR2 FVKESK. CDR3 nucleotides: TGTGCCAGCAGTTCTTTGCGGGGGAGCTACGAGCAGTACTTC. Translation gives CASSSLRGSYEQYF.

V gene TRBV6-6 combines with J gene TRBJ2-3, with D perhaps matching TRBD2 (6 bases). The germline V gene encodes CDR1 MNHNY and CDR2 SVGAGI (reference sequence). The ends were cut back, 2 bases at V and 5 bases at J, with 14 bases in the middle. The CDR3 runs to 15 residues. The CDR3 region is CASSYGTQKGDTQYF. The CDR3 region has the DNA TGTGCCAGCAGTTACGGGACTCAAAAGGGAGATACGCAGTATTTT.